This section outlines one T cell receptor (beta chain) sequence together with its context. This sample stems from a study of blood T cell repertoires in COVID-19. Study in general: Whether acute or convalescent, the COVID-19 samples came from the United States, Italy and Spain. PBMCs, B-cell-depleted T cells, or T cells provided the cDNA or gDNA that made up the material.

In the original analysis: Amplification from reference gene primers served as the basis for estimated nucleated cell counts. Data came from immunoSEQ multiplex PCR; TCRdb stores just in-frame clones and leaves some out. The V and J calls and clone size were taken over from that table, and D and trimming were inferred from the DNA. The sample records 250,000 to 350,000 clones, around nine tenths being singletons. Sequenced input: peripheral blood. This TCR came from a man younger than 45 with acute or convalescent COVID-19.

The CDR3 region has the DNA TGTGCCAGTAAAACCGATAGCGGGACTGAAGCTTTCTTT. Translating gives CASKTDSGTEAFF. The rearrangement joins TRBV19 to TRBJ1-1; D gene uncertain. Between the trimmed V and J ends, which lost 7 bases and 5 bases, there was a span of 14 bases. Germline V gives CDR1 LNHDA, CDR2 SQIVND (reference sequence). There are 13 residues in the CDR3.